This TCR beta chain was documented in a study of Ad26.COV2.S vaccination and SARS-CoV-2 variants. Across the whole study: It was the COV1001 Ad26.COV2.S trial arm that included the donor. Intramuscularly, Ad26.COV2.S was given either once or twice, 56 days apart.

Treatment described: some 19 received Ad26.COV2.S at low or high dose, single or two shots; about 5 received placebo; per-sample allocation not given. All samples were drawn on day 63, counting from the first vaccine or placebo injection. Boston supplied an adult donor aged 18-55 years. Libraries were prepared by immunoSEQ multiplex PCR; TCRdb keeps only in-frame clonotypes and omits some of them. The table has around 450,000 clones, roughly 89% seen once. The V gene's germline CDR1 is LGHNA and CDR2 YSLEER. With 0 bases removed from V and 0 bases from J, the gap between germline ends came to 9 bases. The length of the CDR3 is 16 residues.

The TCR comes from a person between 18 and 59 years old who received the Ad26.COV2.S COVID-19 vaccine or a placebo. The specimen was peripheral blood, collected in a trial of Ad26.COV2.S vaccine versus placebo. The chain has TRBV4-3 and TRBJ1-3, with D maybe TRBD1 (5 bases). The CDR3, as DNA: TGCGCCAGCAGCCAAGATCGGGACTCCTCTGGAAACACCATATATTTT. As protein: CASSQDRDSSGNTIYF.